This TCR beta chain was profiled in a study of blood T cell repertoires in COVID-19. Across the study: The cDNA or gDNA used as material had been derived from T cells, B-cell-depleted T cells, or PBMCs.

Ages ranged from about 18 to 100 years, with residence in around 24 US areas. Assignment of participants to cohorts was predicated upon participant-reported clinical history. Authors' data handling: Scientists estimated how many nucleated cells there were by amplifying reference gene primers. Measured with immunoSEQ multiplex PCR; TCRdb has only the in-frame clones, and not every one. V and J calls and clone size come straight from that table; D and trimming were deduced from the DNA. Among 200,000 or so clones listed, approximately 92% were seen once. This clone has just a few counts. The CDR3 contains 14 residues. Trimming shortened V by 8 bases and J by 3 bases, and 16 bases separated the two germline ends. CDR1 and CDR2 (germline): MGHRA, YSYEKL.

The receptor's source is a woman aged 40 to 49 with acute COVID-19. The material sequenced was PBMCs or T cells enriched from blood (not recorded which). The chain joins TRBV4-1 to TRBJ1-1, with D perhaps matching TRBD1 (5 bases). The CDR3 protein is CASHGGAEDTEAFF. For the CDR3, the DNA is TGCGCCAGCCATGGTGGGGCCGAGGACACTGAAGCTTTCTTT.